Shown below are 9 T cell receptor beta chains from a single sample sequenced in a study of shared clonotypes between healthy human individuals. The protocol was immunoSEQ multiplex PCR, while the TCRdb copy is restricted to in-frame clones and leaves out a portion. The table lists approximately 2.4 million clones, almost 96% of them singletons. The sample was naive CD4+ T cells sorted from blood. The subset here: CD45RA+ positively selected. The receptors derive from a man younger than 35 in good health.

In its sample, this clone was seen once. J is TRBJ2-7 and V is TRBV5-4; possible D gene TRBD1, 5 bases. The V gene lost 4 bases and the J gene lost 6 bases, with 17 bases spanning the gap. CDR3 length: 14 amino acids. Germline V lookup: CDR1 SGHNT, CDR2 YYREEE (reference sequence). CDR3 loop: CASSTPKQDGEQYF. The CDR3 coding sequence is TGTGCCAGCAGCACGCCCAAACAGGATGGCGAGCAGTACTTC.

This clone was seen once. The chain employs TRBV10-2 and TRBJ1-1, with TRBD1 identical over 7 bases. The J segment lost 4 bases and the V segment lost 3 bases, leaving 8 bases of the junction unmatched. Germline V gene data show CDR1 as WSHSY and CDR2 as SAAADI. CDR3 size: 15 residues. CDR3 nucleotide sequence: TGCGCCAGCAGTGAAGGCGACAGGGTTGGCACTGAAGCTTTCTTT. Translated: CASSEGDRVGTEAFF.

The rearrangement links TRBV6-5 to TRBJ1-2; D possibly corresponds to TRBD1 (5 bases). Germline loops: CDR1 MNHEY, CDR2 SVGAGI. This CDR3 spans 14 amino acids. V dropped 6 bases and J dropped 2 bases, with 13 bases sitting between them. The CDR3 sequence: CASRQTGTNYGYTF. DNA of the CDR3: TGTGCCAGCAGACAAACCGGGACCAACTATGGCTACACCTTC.

This chain connects TRBV6-1 to TRBJ2-7, with D possibly TRBD1 on 7 matching bases. Trimming took off 4 bases at V and 0 bases at J, with 13 bases between the two ends. The CDR3 extends over 15 amino acids. The V gene's germline CDR1 is MNHNS and CDR2 SASEGT. The DNA for the CDR3 is TGTGCCAGCAGTGTTGGGCAGGGGGGCTCCTACGAGCAGTACTTC. It yields the protein CASSVGQGGSYEQYF.

With regard to this clone: This same CDR3 is encoded by further DNA sequences in the sample. The chain joins TRBV5-4 to TRBJ2-7; no firm D call. The germline gives CDR1 SGHNT, CDR2 YYREEE (reference sequence). This CDR3 has 14 amino acids. Trimming stripped 0 bases from V and 1 base from J, with 8 bases between. DNA of the CDR3: TGTGCCAGCAGCTTGGTGGGTTCTTCCTACGAGCAGTACTTC. Protein sequence: CASSLVGSSYEQYF.

The chain has TRBV4-3 and TRBJ1-6, with D possibly being TRBD1 (6 bases). The CDR3 has 16 amino acids. Germline assignment: CDR1 LGHNA and CDR2 YSLEER. Between the trimmed V and J ends, which lost 1 base and 13 bases, there was a span of 20 bases. For the CDR3, the DNA is TGCGCCAGCAGCCAAGGGGGGTCGGCAGGGGTATTTCCCCTCCACTTT. It yields the protein CASSQGGSAGVFPLHF.

The J gene is TRBJ1-2, the V gene TRBV5-4; D not certain. Germline lookup yields CDR1 SGHNT and CDR2 YYREEE (reference sequence). The V and J ends lost 4 bases and 2 bases respectively, with 15 bases between them. The CDR3 has 15 amino acids. Here the CDR3 reads CASSQSAVGNYGYTF. DNA for the CDR3: TGTGCCAGCAGCCAATCGGCCGTGGGGAACTATGGCTACACCTTC. The full variable domain, its missing parts supplied by reference TRBV5-4 and TRBJ1-2, is ETGVTQSPTHLIKTRGQQVTLRCSSQSGHNTVSWYQQALGQGPQFIFQYYREEENGRGNFPPRFSGLQFPNYSSELNVNALELDDSALYLCASSQSAVGNYGYTFGSGTRLTVV.

The chain uses TRBV6-6 and TRBJ2-2, with 14 bases aligning to TRBD2. The CDR3 totals 14 residues. V lost 11 bases to trimming and J lost 4 bases; unmatched junction nucleotides: 3. Germline-derived CDR1 and CDR2 are MNHNY and SVGAGI (reference sequence). The CDR3 DNA sequence: TGTGCCGGGGGACTAGCGGGAGCCACCGGGGAGCTGTTTTTT. Residues: CAGGLAGATGELFF.

The chain couples TRBV6-5 to TRBJ1-2, with a possible D match to TRBD1 (5 bases). The length of the CDR3 is 13 residues. V was clipped by 8 bases and J by 8 bases, with 18 bases between them. From germline, CDR1 is MNHEY and CDR2 SVGAGI. The CDR3, as DNA: TGTGCCAGCTGTCAGACTCTGGGGGGGGGCTACACCTTC. Encoded protein: CASCQTLGGGYTF.